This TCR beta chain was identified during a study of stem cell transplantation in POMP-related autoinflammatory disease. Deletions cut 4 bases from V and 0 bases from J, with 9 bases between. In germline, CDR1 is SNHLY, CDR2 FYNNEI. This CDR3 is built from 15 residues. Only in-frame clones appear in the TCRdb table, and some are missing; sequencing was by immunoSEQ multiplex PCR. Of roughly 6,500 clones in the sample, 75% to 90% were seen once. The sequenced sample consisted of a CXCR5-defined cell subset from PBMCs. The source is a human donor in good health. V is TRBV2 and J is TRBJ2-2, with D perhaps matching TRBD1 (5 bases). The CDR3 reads CASSGAGSNTGELFF. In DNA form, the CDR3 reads TGTGCCAGCAGTGGGGCAGGGTCGAACACCGGGGAGCTGTTTTTT. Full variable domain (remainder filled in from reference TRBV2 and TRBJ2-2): EPEVTQTPSHQVTQMGQEVILRCVPISNHLYFYWYRQILGQKVEFLVSFYNNEISEKSEIFDDQFSVERPDGSNFTLKIRSTKLEDSAMYFCASSGAGSNTGELFFGEGSRLTVL.